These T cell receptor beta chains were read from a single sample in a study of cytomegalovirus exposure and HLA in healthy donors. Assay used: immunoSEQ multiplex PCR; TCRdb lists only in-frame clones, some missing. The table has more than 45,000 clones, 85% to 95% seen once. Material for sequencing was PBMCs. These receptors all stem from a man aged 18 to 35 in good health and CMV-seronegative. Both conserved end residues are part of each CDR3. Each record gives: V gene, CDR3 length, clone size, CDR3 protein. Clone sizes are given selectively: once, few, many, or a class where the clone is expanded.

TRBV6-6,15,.,CASSYKRGGSNEQFF
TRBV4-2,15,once,CASSQVSRQDYEQYF
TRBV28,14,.,CASSRDRVLYGYTF
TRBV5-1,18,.,CASSSLPRDSANTGELFF
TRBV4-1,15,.,CASSQDNPLNAKAFF
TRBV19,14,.,CASGGTANTGELFF
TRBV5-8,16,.,CASSRGQGPGGNTIYF
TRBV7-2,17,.,CASSLAAVTGAPDEQYF
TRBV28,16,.,CASSPQGTGTTGELFF
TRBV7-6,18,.,CASSPSTGTGDNNQPQHF
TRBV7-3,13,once,CASSPGQGETQYF
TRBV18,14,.,CASSPDRDPNTIYF
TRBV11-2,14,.,CASGIGASTDTQYF
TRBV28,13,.,CASIREGNHEQYF
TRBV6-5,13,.,CASRMGQNTEAFF
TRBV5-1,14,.,CASSLQGAGETQYF
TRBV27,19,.,CASSLFFEPSSTGGYGYTF
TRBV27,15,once,CASSGQGPSNYGYTF
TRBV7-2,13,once,CASSLRGNQPQHF
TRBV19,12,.,CASKDRDYGYTF
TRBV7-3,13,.,CASSASGKGEQYF
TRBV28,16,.,CASSSPGQGLNTEAFF
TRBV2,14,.,CASSLSGNYNEQFF
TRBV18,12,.,CASSPAGDTQYF